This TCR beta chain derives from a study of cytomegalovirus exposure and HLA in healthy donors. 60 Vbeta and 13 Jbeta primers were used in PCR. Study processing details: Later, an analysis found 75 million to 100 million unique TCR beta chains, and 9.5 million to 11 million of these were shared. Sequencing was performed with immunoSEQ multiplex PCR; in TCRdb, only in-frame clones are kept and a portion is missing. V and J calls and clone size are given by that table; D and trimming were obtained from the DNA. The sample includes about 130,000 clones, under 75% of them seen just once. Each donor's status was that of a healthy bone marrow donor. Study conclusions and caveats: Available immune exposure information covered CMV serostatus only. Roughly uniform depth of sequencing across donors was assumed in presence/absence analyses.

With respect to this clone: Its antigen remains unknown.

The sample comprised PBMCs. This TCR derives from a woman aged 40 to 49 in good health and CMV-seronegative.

Written as DNA, the CDR3 is TGTGCCAGCAGTTACGCGGACAGGGGGGCCTATGGCTACACCTTC. Protein sequence: CASSYADRGAYGYTF. The chain uses TRBV6-5 and TRBJ1-2; TRBD1 matches 10 bases. Germline CDR1 is MNHEY and CDR2 is SVGAGI. V lost 2 bases, J lost 4 bases, and 4 bases stayed unmatched. The CDR3 runs 15 residues.